This paragraph covers one T cell receptor (beta chain) sequence. Its target is unknown. These data are taken from a study of STAT5B mutations in CD4+ large granular lymphocyte leukemia. Background on the study: Among healthy controls, a particular HLA allele went with more CDR3 'QG' motifs. Study-wide points: Patient CD4-sorted repertoires looked more clonal than healthy CD4+ repertoires, even without putative leukemic clones. Approximately 25% of private leukemic clonotypes occurred rarely in other patients' non-leukemic repertoires.

Original handling: Productive clonotypes were detectable down to 2.59 x 10-5 frequency. TCRdb keeps only in-frame clones here, not all; method: immunoSEQ multiplex PCR. The D gene and trimming were derived from the DNA, and the V and J assignments and clone size from that table. The table shows 20,000 to 25,000 clones, with roughly 70% occurring only once. Looked up from germline, CDR1 is MDHEN and CDR2 is SYDVKM. The CDR3 sequence is 14 residues long. Trimming took 3 bases from V and 4 from J; bases not matched to a gene: 3. The J gene is TRBJ1-5, the V gene TRBV28, with 7 bases fitting TRBD1. Sequencing input: CD4+ T cells from blood buffy coats. The source of this sequence is a human donor in good health. For the CDR3, the DNA is TGTGCCAGCAGTTTCTCGACAGGGAATCAGCCCCAGCATTTT. Its translation: CASSFSTGNQPQHF.